The TCR beta chain described here comes from a study of vaccination effects on CD4 cells after COVID-19 (dated by TCRdb to between 2022 and 2023). Describing the broader study: Participants received two doses of either the BNT162b2 or the mRNA-1273 mRNA SARS-CoV-2 vaccine. The study compared SARS-CoV-2 spike-specific CD4+ TCR repertoires before and after mRNA vaccination in COVID-19 convalescent patients and infection-naive vaccine recipients. The Oncomine TCR Beta short-read assay on an Illumina iSeq 100 was used to sequence cultures from other donors in the study. A total of 9 to 11 COVID-19 convalescent patients and a few SARS-CoV-2-naive healthy vaccine recipients were included in the full study.

In the ViraFEST assay, PBMC were stimulated with viral peptide pools, and TCR sequencing was then used to find antigen-specific CD4+ T cell clonotypes based on their expansion. After less than 13 days of culture, CD4+ T cells were isolated with the EasySep CD4+ T cell isolation kit. The absence of prior SARS-CoV-2 infection in healthy vaccine recipients was confirmed by negative nucleocapsid antibodies before and after vaccination. Approximately 2 million PBMC per well were cultured with 10 ug/ml peptides in IMDM containing approximately 4.7% human AB serum, around 9.7 IU/ml IL-2 and gentamicin. On days 3 and 7, half of the culture medium was replaced with fresh IL-2-containing medium. Unless noted otherwise, every peptide stimulation condition was grown in triplicate wells. Using Ficoll-Paque Plus gradient centrifugation, PBMC were separated from whole blood and then either used fresh or cryopreserved at -140C. The overlapping peptide pools covered the spike proteins of SARS-CoV-2 as well as those of the common cold coronaviruses HCoV-NL63, HCoV-OC43 and HCoV-229E. The QIAamp micro DNA kit was used to extract genomic DNA from the cultured CD4+ T cells.

Library method: the immunoSEQ multiplex PCR assay. DNA from the cultured, isolated CD4+ T cells was subjected to TCR beta CDR3 sequencing. From the authors' description of their analysis: The analysis removed non-productive TCR sequences, trimmed reads to the CDR3 region, and retained only CDR3s that were 7 or more amino acids long. The MANAFEST web app was used to identify antigen-specific clonotypes by comparing expansion in peptide wells with expansion in reference cultures. To be called positive, a clone needed expansion at FDR<0.05 compared with the reference and with all other wells, an odds ratio greater than 5, and a frequency greater than 0.1% in two replicate wells. A clonotype was defined as cross-reactive if the clonotype was significantly expanded both in SARS-CoV-2 spike wells and in at least one common cold coronavirus spike condition. CDR3 similarity was assessed by Levenshtein distance with the stringdist R package, and unrooted trees were built with ape in R 3.6.1. TCRdb stores this immuneACCESS table with in-frame sequences only. Part of the clones is absent; in the studies checked, under half of the shortfall reflects unresolved V genes, and no reason is known for the rest. That table furnishes V, J and clone size, whereas the DNA furnished D and trimming. This sample has 26,000 or so clones in its table, and roughly 74% of those were observed once. Together, the top ten hold 20% to 25% of the sample.

Measured from the cysteine to the phenylalanine, the CDR3 is 13 residues long. The DNA shown is the 39-base CDR3, in frame from base 1. Taken from the germline V gene (reference sequence), the CDR1 and CDR2 loops are LGHDT and YNNKEL. The V and J ends are trimmed by 0 bases and 8 bases, leaving 10 bases between them. Broad study findings and their caveats: Clones induced by infection and clones induced by vaccination both contracted markedly at late timepoints after vaccination, which fits with T cell responses waning over time. Only a small number of convalescent patients were included, and no early post-infection timepoints were available, which limited the study. In healthy vaccine recipients, vaccine-induced clones were almost all SARS-CoV-2 mono-reactive, with only 1 of 255 cross-reactive with common cold coronaviruses.

As regards this clone: The clone's antigen remains unknown. There are no base qualities to consult, and no much larger clone falls within one base.

The V and J segments used are TRBV3-1 (or the pseudogene TRBV3-2) and TRBJ1-2; TRBD1 is a weak D gene call, 5 bases matching. The sequences come from CD4+ T cells from PBMCs cultured with HCoV-NL63 spike peptides, collected before COVID-19 vaccination. Explained via the paper, the cell subset or site label denotes: HCoV-NL63 spike overlapping peptide pool stimulation. The receptor comes from a human donor who received a COVID-19 vaccine. The CDR3 region has the sequence CASSQDRPGGYTF. The nucleotide sequence reads TGTGCCAGCAGCCAAGATCGACCAGGGGGCTACACCTTC.